A single sample is the source of the 29 T cell receptor beta chains below, sequenced in a study of vaccination and CD4 T cells after COVID-19. Treatment specified: approximately nine-day PBMC culture with coronavirus spike peptide pools or control peptides (ViraFEST assay). Antigen specificity for these receptors is unknown. CD4+ T cells that had been cultured provided DNA sequenced with the Oncomine TCR Beta short-read assay. TCRdb itself ran the PCR reads through MiXCR, one entry per CDR3 protein. The sample consists of some 15,000 distinct CDR3 sequences, 52% of them appearing once. Sample: CD4+ T cells from blood, cultured in vitro. All receptors derive from a human donor who had recovered from COVID-19.

This clonotype was seen a few times. The chain employs TRBV15 and TRBJ2-1, with 10 bases that match TRBD1. CDR1 is LNHNV, CDR2 YYDKDF, per germline (reference sequence). The CDR3 covers 15 residues. The ends lost 8 bases at V and 0 bases at J; junction bases unmatched: 4. CDR3 amino acids: CATAGDRGSYNEQFF. In DNA, the CDR3 is TGTGCCACCGCAGGGGACAGGGGCTCCTACAATGAGCAGTTCTTC.

This sequence joins TRBV7-2 and TRBJ2-1; D may be TRBD2 (6 bases). V lost 3 bases, J lost 0 bases, and 12 bases lay in between. In germline, CDR1 is SGHTA, CDR2 FQGNSA. This CDR3 contains 16 residues. CDR3 sequence reads: CASSFSGGSSYNEQFF. In nucleotides, the CDR3 is TGTGCCAGCAGCTTTTCCGGGGGAAGCTCCTACAATGAGCAGTTCTTC.

This clonotype was picked up one time. The chain employs TRBV6-2 or TRBV6-3 and TRBJ2-2; no firm D call. The CDR3 has 13 amino acids. Germline V gene data show CDR1 as MNHEY and CDR2 as SVGEGT. Between the trimmed V and J ends, which lost 4 bases and 6 bases, there was a span of 9 bases. The CDR3 protein is CASSLITAGELFF. CDR3 nucleotides: TGTGCCAGCAGTTTAATTACCGCCGGGGAGCTGTTTTTT.

V gene TRBV6-2 or TRBV6-3 combines with J gene TRBJ2-2, with 7 positions matching TRBD1. J was trimmed by 6 bases and V by 8 bases; bases with no gene match: 6. CDR1 MNHEY and CDR2 SVGEGT come from the germline V gene. The CDR3 has 13 residues. Written as DNA, the CDR3 is TGTGCCAGCCACCCGACAGGGCCCGGGGAGCTGTTTTTT. This gives the protein CASHPTGPGELFF.

This clonotype was seen only a few times. The genes are TRBV7-2 and TRBJ2-5; 10 bases line up with TRBD1. V lost 7 bases, J lost 4 bases, and 9 bases stayed unmatched. Germline V gene data show CDR1 as SGHTA and CDR2 as FQGNSA. The CDR3 is 15 amino acids. The CDR3 DNA sequence: TGTGCCAGCACCGCGGGGGGACAGGGGCCAGAGACCCAGTACTTC. This gives the protein CASTAGGQGPETQYF.

This clonotype was observed a few times. The chain is built from TRBV6-1 and TRBJ1-1; TRBD1 matches 7 bases. The germline gives CDR1 MNHNS, CDR2 SASEGT. V lost 5 bases and J lost 1; bases outside the gene matches: 10. The CDR3 covers 16 residues. DNA for the CDR3: TGTGCCAGCAGTCGAGGTCTGGGGACAGCGAACACTGAAGCTTTCTTT. It specifies CASSRGLGTANTEAFF.

The chain joins TRBV12-3 or TRBV12-4 to TRBJ1-2, with D hard to call. The CDR3 runs 13 residues. Between the trimmed V and J ends, which lost 1 base and 5 bases, there was a span of 8 bases. Written as DNA, the CDR3 is TGTGCCAGCAGTTTAGGTCGAGGGTATGGCTACACCTTC. This codes for CASSLGRGYGYTF.

In this sample, this clonotype turned up a few times. J is TRBJ1-1 and V is TRBV5-4; tentative D call: TRBD1 (6 bases). CDR1 and CDR2 (germline): SGHNT, YYREEE (reference sequence). The V and J ends lost 4 bases and 6 bases respectively, with 16 bases between them. This CDR3 region has 14 residues. CDR3 nucleotide sequence: TGTGCCAGCAGCCGGGACACTGGGGCCCCTGAAGCTTTCTTT. Amino acids: CASSRDTGAPEAFF.

This sequence joins TRBV7-9 and TRBJ1-6, with D unresolved. Germline assignment: CDR1 SEHNR and CDR2 FQNEAQ (reference sequence). Trimming cost V 1 base and J 7 bases, with 5 bases left between them. The CDR3 is 13 residues long. In DNA form, the CDR3 reads TGTGCCAGCAGCTTAGACTGGAATTCACCCCTCCACTTT. Translation gives CASSLDWNSPLHF.

The V call is TRBV15, the J call TRBJ2-1; 7 positions match TRBD2. Losses at the gene ends were 7 bases for V and 4 bases for J; bases not matched to a gene: 13. CDR3 length equals 16 residues. Germline CDR1 is LNHNV and CDR2 is YYDKDF (reference sequence). The CDR3 here is CATTRGAGVGYNEQFF. For the CDR3, the DNA is TGTGCCACCACCCGAGGGGCGGGAGTGGGGTACAATGAGCAGTTCTTC.

The chain is built from TRBV11-2 and TRBJ1-3; 8 bases match TRBD1. Germline V gene lookup returns CDR1 SGHAT and CDR2 FQNNGV. V shed 6 bases, J shed 7 bases, and the junction held 17 bases outside the gene matches. The length of the CDR3 is 17 residues. CDR3 DNA sequence: TGTGCCAGCAGACCAGGGGACAGGAACACTCTGGAGAACACCATATATTTT. This translates into CASRPGDRNTLENTIYF.

This chain uses TRBV20-1 with TRBJ2-7; 8 positions match TRBD2. Germline V lookup: CDR1 DFQATT, CDR2 SNEGSKA (reference sequence). With V trimmed by 6 bases and J by 5 bases, 12 bases remained unmatched. The CDR3 loop spans 14 amino acids. CDR3 region: CSALRGGGFDEQYF. CDR3 nucleotides: TGCAGTGCCCTTAGGGGCGGGGGGTTTGACGAGCAGTACTTC.

The chain employs TRBV30 and TRBJ2-7; D is ambiguous. Germline CDR1 is GTSNPN and CDR2 is SVGIG (reference sequence). The V gene lost 0 bases and the J gene lost 9 bases, with 9 bases spanning the gap. The CDR3 loop spans 11 amino acids. The CDR3 DNA is TGTGCCTGGAGTGTATTAGGTTCGCAGTACTTC. It specifies CAWSVLGSQYF.

This clonotype appeared once. The chain combines TRBV11-3 with TRBJ2-7; maybe TRBD1 (5 bases). V was trimmed by 1 base and J by 6 bases, leaving 19 bases between them. Germline V lookup: CDR1 SGHNT, CDR2 YENEEA. There are 16 residues in the CDR3. The CDR3, as DNA: TGTGCCAGCAGCTTAGTGGGGCGGCCCGTCTCCGGCGAGCAGTACTTC. Its protein product is CASSLVGRPVSGEQYF. Variable domain in full (rest from reference TRBV11-3 and TRBJ2-7): EAGVVQSPRYKIIEKKQPVAFWCNPISGHNTLYWYLQNLGQGPELLIRYENEEAVDDSQLPKDRFSAERLKGVDSTLKIQPAELGDSAVYLCASSLVGRPVSGEQYFGPGTRLTVT.

The rearrangement joins TRBV2 to TRBJ2-5, with D tentatively TRBD1 (6 bases). Germline lookup yields CDR1 SNHLY and CDR2 FYNNEI. CDR3 length: 14 residues. Deletions cut 4 bases from V and 2 bases from J, with 11 bases between. The CDR3 sequence is CASSARTVQETQYF. The CDR3, as DNA: TGTGCCAGCAGTGCACGGACAGTACAAGAGACCCAGTACTTC.

This chain links TRBV20-1 with TRBJ1-1; D not resolved. The V and J ends lost 1 base and 1 base respectively, with 10 bases between them. The CDR3 sequence is 14 residues long. Germline assignment: CDR1 DFQATT and CDR2 SNEGSKA (reference sequence). The CDR3 reads CSARVGSKNTEAFF. For the CDR3, the DNA is TGCAGTGCTAGAGTAGGGTCCAAGAACACTGAAGCTTTCTTT.

Of note for this clonotype: This CDR3 is missing its conserved last phenylalanine or tryptophan, likely due to a read error. The genes are TRBV6-2 or TRBV6-3 and TRBJ2-5; 7 nucleotides line up with TRBD2. The V gene's germline CDR1 is MNHEY and CDR2 SVGEGT. This CDR3 has 14 residues. The V segment lost 6 bases and the J segment 2 bases; nucleotides outside the gene matches: 6. CDR3 in amino acids: CASSRGLIQETQYL. The CDR3 nucleotides are TGTGCCAGCAGCCGGGGACTAATACAAGAGACCCAGTACCTC.

The chain recombines TRBV21-1 with TRBJ2-7; the D call TRBD1 from the table was never checked on the DNA. TRBV21-1 is listed as a pseudogene. This CDR3 contains 14 residues. CDR3 residues: CASSLRDRPYEQYF. Here the CDR3 DNA reads TGTGCCAGCAGCCTCCGGGACAGGCCTTACGAGCAGTACTTC.

This chain connects TRBV12-3 or TRBV12-4 to TRBJ2-7; D tentatively fits TRBD1 or TRBD2 (5 bases each). The CDR3 contains 12 residues. With 3 bases removed from V and 3 bases from J, the gap between germline ends came to 6 bases. CDR3 coding DNA: TGTGCCAGCAGTTTGAGGGGCTACGAGCAGTACTTC. Translated, it gives CASSLRGYEQYF.

The chain joins TRBV28 to TRBJ2-7, with a tentative D call TRBD1 (5 bases). Trimming took 7 bases from V and 1 from J, leaving 11 bases between them. Germline loops: CDR1 MDHEN, CDR2 SYDVKM. The CDR3 contains 13 residues. The CDR3 here is CASTRQPSYEQYF. In DNA, the CDR3 is TGTGCCAGCACCCGACAGCCTTCCTACGAGCAGTACTTC.

As concerns this clonotype: A junction end diverges from the germline sequence, so it may reflect a read error. J is TRBJ2-3 and V is TRBV9; no clear D gene. Germline-derived CDR1 and CDR2 are SGDLS and YYNGEE. The CDR3 loop spans 15 amino acids. The CDR3 DNA reads as TGTGCCAGCAGCGTAGTCGCTCTGGGCTCAGATACACAGTATTTT. Encoded protein: CASSVVALGSDTQYF.

Notes on this clonotype: An end of the junction differs from the germline gene, which may be a read error. The chain uses TRBV7-2 and TRBJ1-5, with 9 bases aligning to TRBD1. The CDR3 consists of 14 residues. From germline, CDR1 is SGHTA and CDR2 FQGNSA. CDR3 region: CAGRQTGGDQPQHF. In nucleotides, the CDR3 is TGTGCCGGCAGGCAAACAGGGGGCGACCAGCCCCAGCATTTT.

The chain uses TRBV2 and TRBJ1-2; 7 positions agree with TRBD1. Germline CDR1 reads SNHLY; CDR2 reads FYNNEI. J gave up 4 bases and V 2 bases, and 4 bases lay outside the gene matches. This CDR3 is built from 14 residues. The CDR3 is CASSEQGGPYGYTF. For the CDR3, the DNA is TGTGCCAGCAGTGAACAGGGGGGACCCTATGGCTACACCTTC. Filled out from reference TRBV2 and TRBJ1-2, the complete variable domain reads EPEVTQTPSHQVTQMGQEVILRCVPISNHLYFYWYRQILGQKVEFLVSFYNNEISEKSEIFDDQFSVERPDGSNFTLKIRSTKLEDSAMYFCASSEQGGPYGYTFGSGTRLTVV.

This clonotype was observed a few times. V gene TRBV7-8 combines with J gene TRBJ1-6; possible D gene TRBD1, 6 bases. From germline, CDR1 is SGHVS and CDR2 FQNEAQ. The CDR3 consists of 14 residues. The V end lost 1 base, the J end lost 16 bases, and 17 bases lay between the germline ends. The CDR3 protein is CASSLEGGRASLHF. DNA for the CDR3: TGTGCCAGCAGCTTAGAGGGGGGACGGGCTTCACTCCACTTT.

The chain joins TRBV20-1 to TRBJ1-5; D is undetermined. The ends were cut back, 7 bases at V and 0 bases at J, with 19 bases in the middle. The CDR3 runs 16 residues. Germline-derived CDR1 and CDR2 are DFQATT and SNEGSKA (reference sequence). The CDR3 DNA reads TGCAGTGGTAGGATCACGATCAGGATTAGCAATCAGCCCCAGCATTTT. Residues: CSGRITIRISNQPQHF.

The chain links TRBV6-1 to TRBJ1-5; unclear D gene. V was cut by 2 bases and J by 5 bases, with 13 bases left in between. The CDR3 covers 15 residues. CDR1 and CDR2 from the germline V gene are MNHNS and SASEGT. CDR3 amino acids: CASSEREAVYQPQHF. DNA for the CDR3: TGTGCCAGCAGTGAACGGGAGGCAGTATATCAGCCCCAGCATTTT.

This chain uses TRBV10-3 with TRBJ1-4; the match to TRBD1 covers 9 bases. This CDR3 has 15 amino acids. Losses at the gene ends were 6 bases for V and 4 bases for J; bases not matched to a gene: 6. Looked up from germline, CDR1 is ENHRY and CDR2 is SYGVKD. The CDR3 sequence: CAISGDRAFNEKLFF. Written as DNA, the CDR3 is TGTGCCATCAGCGGGGACAGGGCGTTTAATGAAAAACTGTTTTTT.

V is TRBV28 and J is TRBJ1-2; D is uncertain. CDR3 size: 12 residues. V was clipped by 2 bases and J by 6 bases, with 7 bases between them. CDR1 is MDHEN, CDR2 SYDVKM, per germline. CDR3 sequence (DNA): TGTGCCAGCAGTTTAATTAGGAATGGCTACACCTTC. Translated: CASSLIRNGYTF.

The V gene is TRBV24-1, the J gene TRBJ2-3; 7 nucleotides match TRBD2. The CDR3 consists of 16 residues. After removal of 6 bases from V and 2 bases from J, the junction contained 10 bases not matched to a gene. CDR1 is KGHDR and CDR2 is SFDVKD in the germline V gene. The CDR3 loop reads CATSSSRWDYTDTQYF. The CDR3 nucleotides are TGTGCCACCAGTAGCTCAAGGTGGGACTACACAGATACGCAGTATTTT.